This T cell receptor (beta chain) derives from a study of shared clonotypes between healthy human individuals. As for the study in general: With ages of 18 to 49, the donors were two women and three men.

This clone was counted a single time. This likely reflects a read error, since a far larger clone is one base away. Other DNA sequences in the same sample also yield this CDR3. Germline lookup yields CDR1 GTSNPN and CDR2 SVGIG (reference sequence). This CDR3 spans 12 amino acids. Genomic DNA belonging to each subset was distributed in equal measure over several immunoSEQ plates. It was around 320 ng DNA, around 30,000 T cell genomes, that went into each replicate PCR of unsorted PBMC. Ten immunoSEQ deep assay plates were used to sequence the DNA of unsorted PBMCs. The method was immunoSEQ multiplex PCR; TCRdb's version includes in-frame clones alone and lacks a portion of them. The sample holds about half a million clones, approximately 71% seen once.

This sequence joins TRBV30 and TRBJ2-3, with D hard to call. Sequencing was performed on PBMCs. The sequence was collected from a woman aged 40 to 50 in good health. Some clones in this sample may be carry-over from other donors' samples. Here the CDR3 reads CAWSTATDTQYF. The CDR3 DNA follows: TGTGCCTGGAGTACGGCCACAGATACACAGTATTTT.